The 5 T cell receptor beta chains in this list originate from one sample, sequenced in a study of cytomegalovirus exposure and HLA in healthy donors. Assay used: immunoSEQ multiplex PCR; TCRdb lists only in-frame clones, some missing. The sample yields about 200,000 clones, around 88% seen once. Sequencing used PBMCs. Source of these receptors: a woman under 30 in good health and CMV-seronegative.

The genes are TRBV20-1 and TRBJ2-5; D is perhaps TRBD2 (6 bases). V was cut by 8 bases and J by 4 bases, with 11 bases left in between. CDR3 length: 11 amino acids. The germline gives CDR1 DFQATT, CDR2 SNEGSKA (reference sequence). As DNA, the CDR3 is TGCAGTACTGGGAGGAGAGAGACCCAGTACTTC. Translation: CSTGRRETQYF.

The DNA for the CDR3 is TGTGCCAGCAGTCCCTCTCAGGGACTAGCGCCGGAGACCCAGTACTTC. Its protein is CASSPSQGLAPETQYF. V is TRBV27 and J is TRBJ2-5; TRBD2 aligns across 10 bases. This CDR3 spans 16 amino acids. Per the germline V gene, CDR1 is MNHEY and CDR2 is SMNVEV (reference sequence). V was pared by 5 bases and J by 5 bases, with 11 bases of the junction left unmatched.

The chain has TRBV7-9 and TRBJ2-3; TRBD1 matches at 10 bases. V dropped 5 bases and J dropped 2; count of bases not matched to a gene: 4. Germline values: CDR1 SEHNR, CDR2 FQNEAQ (reference sequence). CDR3 length: 15 amino acids. CDR3 DNA sequence: TGTGCCAGCAGCCTAGGACAGGGGGTCACAGATACGCAGTATTTT. This gives the protein CASSLGQGVTDTQYF.

The J gene is TRBJ2-2, the V gene TRBV28; 11 positions match TRBD2. From germline, CDR1 is MDHEN and CDR2 SYDVKM. The CDR3 extends over 15 amino acids. V was clipped by 8 bases and J by 2 bases; unmatched bases: 4. The CDR3 DNA reads TGTGCCAGCGGGGGACTAGCGGACAACACCGGGGAGCTGTTTTTT. It yields the protein CASGGLADNTGELFF.

The chain is built from TRBV7-9 and TRBJ2-7, with D perhaps matching TRBD2 (6 bases). The CDR3 has 15 residues. Looked up from germline, CDR1 is SEHNR and CDR2 is FQNEAQ (reference sequence). V lost 0 bases and J 1 base, leaving 10 bases between the germline ends. CDR3 DNA sequence: TGTGCCAGCAGCTTAGCGCCTAGCGCTTCCTACGAGCAGTACTTC. Translated, it gives CASSLAPSASYEQYF.